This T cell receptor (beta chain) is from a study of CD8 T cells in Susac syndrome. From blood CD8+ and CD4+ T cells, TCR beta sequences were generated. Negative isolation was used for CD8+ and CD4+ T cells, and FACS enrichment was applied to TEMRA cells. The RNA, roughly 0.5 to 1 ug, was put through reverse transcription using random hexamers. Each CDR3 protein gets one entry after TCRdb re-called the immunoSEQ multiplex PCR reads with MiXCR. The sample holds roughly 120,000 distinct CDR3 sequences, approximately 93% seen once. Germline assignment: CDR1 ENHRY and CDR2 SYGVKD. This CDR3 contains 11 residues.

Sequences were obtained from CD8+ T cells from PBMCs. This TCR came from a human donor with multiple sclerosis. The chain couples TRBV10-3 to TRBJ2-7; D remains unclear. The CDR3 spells CATSDSHEQYV. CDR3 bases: TGTGCCACCAGTGATAGCCACGAGCAGTACGTC.